The entry below describes one T cell receptor beta chain. The germline V gene has CDR1 MNHEY and CDR2 SMNVEV (reference sequence). The CDR3 sequence is 11 residues long. The V gene lost 10 bases and the J gene lost 9 bases, with 13 bases spanning the gap. 60 Vbeta and 13 Jbeta primers were used in PCR. Libraries were prepared by immunoSEQ multiplex PCR; TCRdb keeps only in-frame clonotypes and omits some of them. This listing includes about 130,000 clones. The record originates from a study of cytomegalovirus exposure and HLA in healthy donors. This clonotype was obtained from a woman aged 60-75 years in good health and CMV-seronegative. This sequence joins TRBV27 and TRBJ2-1; D ambiguous. The specimen sequenced was PBMCs. The CDR3 reads CATELSGEQFF. CDR3 coding DNA: TGTGCCACCGAATTATCGGGTGAGCAGTTCTTC.